This entry concerns a single T cell receptor (beta chain). These data belong to a study of T cells after yellow fever vaccination. TCRdb re-called the 5' RACE reads through MiXCR, storing one row per CDR3 protein. The sample lists 300,000 to 400,000 distinct CDR3 sequences, about 6% occurring once. CDR3 length: 17 residues. Germline assignment: CDR1 DFQATT and CDR2 SNEGSKA (reference sequence). Deletions cut 0 bases from V and 0 bases from J, with 17 bases between. The V gene is TRBV20-1, the J gene TRBJ1-2; possible D gene TRBD1, 6 bases. Material: PBMCs, obtained 5 days after the yellow fever booster vaccination. This receptor was obtained from a man between 25 and 39 years old who received the YFV17D yellow fever vaccine. The CDR3 here is CSARDKGGNSSNYGYTF. The CDR3 nucleotides read TGCAGTGCTAGAGATAAAGGGGGGAATTCCTCTAACTATGGCTACACCTTC.